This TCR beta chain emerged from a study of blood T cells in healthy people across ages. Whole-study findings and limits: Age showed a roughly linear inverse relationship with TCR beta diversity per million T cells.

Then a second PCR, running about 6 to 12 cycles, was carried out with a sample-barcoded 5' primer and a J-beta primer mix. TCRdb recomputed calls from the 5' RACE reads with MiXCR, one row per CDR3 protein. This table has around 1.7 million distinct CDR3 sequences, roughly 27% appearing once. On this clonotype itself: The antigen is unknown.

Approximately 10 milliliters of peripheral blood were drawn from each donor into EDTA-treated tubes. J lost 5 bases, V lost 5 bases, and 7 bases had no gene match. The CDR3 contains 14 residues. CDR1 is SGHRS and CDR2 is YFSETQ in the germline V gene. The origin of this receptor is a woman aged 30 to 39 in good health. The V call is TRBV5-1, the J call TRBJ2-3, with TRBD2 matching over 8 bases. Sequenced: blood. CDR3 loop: CASRSGGAGDTQYF. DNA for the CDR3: TGCGCCAGCAGATCCGGGGGGGCCGGAGATACGCAGTATTTT.